This T cell receptor (beta chain) was retrieved from a study of tumor-infiltrating lymphocytes in primary liver carcinoma. The tissue used was unsorted bulk material of about 19-31 mg. RNA and DNA were co-extracted from it with the AllPrep DNA/RNA mini kit. Patients in the cohort were treatment-naive and living with chronic HBV infection. Viable tumor cells exceeded 85% in all tumor samples. Constant-region priming of around 530 ng total RNA yielded TCR beta cDNA. Library construction for TCR beta comprised three nested multiplex PCR rounds performed with slightly modified ARM-PCR. TCRdb redid the calling of the multiplex PCR reads with MiXCR, one entry per CDR3 protein. The sample includes tens of thousands of distinct CDR3 sequences, approximately 77% of them seen just once. Overall study findings and caveats: Compared with blood, tumor repertoires held significantly more in their top 250 clones. Among the pair types, tumor region pairs showed more overlap than tumor-adjacent and tumor-blood pairs.

This clonotype occurred a few times. Its antigen is currently unknown. This may stem from a read error, because a much larger clone lies one nucleotide away. What was sequenced was liver tumor tissue from sampling region 1. As to subset: tumor region T1, superior pole. The sequence derives from a man aged 40-50 years with primary liver carcinoma and hepatitis B virus infection.

The DNA of the CDR3 is TGTGTCAGCAGCCTGCTAGGGCCGAACTATTCGGGGGCCTACGAGCAGTACTTC. It translates to CVSSLLGPNYSGAYEQYF. This chain joins TRBV6-5 and TRBJ2-7; maybe TRBD2 (6 bases). In germline, CDR1 is MNHEY, CDR2 SVGAGI. The CDR3 has 18 residues.